This record concerns one T cell receptor (beta chain) sequence. The antigen remains undetermined. Purified naive CD4+ T cells were depleted of CD25+ Tregs. The CDR3 consists of 13 residues. The V gene lost 4 bases and the J gene lost 5 bases, with 11 bases spanning the gap. Germline CDR1 SNHLY, CDR2 FYNNEI. Findings of the study overall: Whole repertoires were not studied in the larger cohort, only one V-J beta rearrangement. Tumor Tregs overlapped most with tumor, then blood, naive CD4+ cells.

Full-length variable regions came from constant-region reverse primers plus semi-nested Nested Universal Primer A PCR. TCRdb processed the 5' RACE reads anew with MiXCR; each CDR3 protein has one entry. The table records about 62,000 distinct CDR3 sequences, around 30% of them present only once. Source material: tumor-infiltrating naive CD4+ T cells sorted from the breast tumor. Subset reported: naive CD4+ T cells, CD4+CD45RA+CD25-. This TCR was recovered from a female donor with breast cancer. The J gene is TRBJ1-1, the V gene TRBV2; D is unresolved. In DNA, the CDR3 is TGTGCCAGCAGTGTGCTAGATTTGACTGAAGCTTTCTTT. Its translation is CASSVLDLTEAFF. Looking up the rest from reference TRBV2 and TRBJ1-1 gives the full variable domain: EPEVTQTPSHQVTQMGQEVILRCVPISNHLYFYWYRQILGQKVEFLVSFYNNEISEKSEIFDDQFSVERPDGSNFTLKIRSTKLEDSAMYFCASSVLDLTEAFFGQGTRLTVV.